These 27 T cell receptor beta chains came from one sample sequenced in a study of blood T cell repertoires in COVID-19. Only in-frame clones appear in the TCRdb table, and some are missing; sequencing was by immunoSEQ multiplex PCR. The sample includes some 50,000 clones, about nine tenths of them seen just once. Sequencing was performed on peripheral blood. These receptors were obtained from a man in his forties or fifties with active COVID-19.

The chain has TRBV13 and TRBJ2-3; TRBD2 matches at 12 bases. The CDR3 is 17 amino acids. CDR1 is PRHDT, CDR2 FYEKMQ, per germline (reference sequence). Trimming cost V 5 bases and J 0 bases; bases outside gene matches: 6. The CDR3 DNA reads TGTGCCAGCAGCGCCCGACTAGCGGGGGTTAGCACAGATACGCAGTATTTT. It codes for CASSARLAGVSTDTQYF. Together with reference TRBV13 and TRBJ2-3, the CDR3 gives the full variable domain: AAGVIQSPRHLIKEKRETATLKCYPIPRHDTVYWYQQGPGQDPQFLISFYEKMQSDKGSIPDRFSAQQFSDYHSELNMSSLELGDSALYFCASSARLAGVSTDTQYFGPGTRLTVL.

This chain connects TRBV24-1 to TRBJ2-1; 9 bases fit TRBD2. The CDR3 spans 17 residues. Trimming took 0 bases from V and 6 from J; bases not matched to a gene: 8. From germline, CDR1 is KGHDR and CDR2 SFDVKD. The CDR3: CATSDLRGSSGSNEQFF. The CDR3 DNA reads TGTGCCACCAGTGATTTGAGGGGAAGTAGCGGGAGCAATGAGCAGTTCTTC.

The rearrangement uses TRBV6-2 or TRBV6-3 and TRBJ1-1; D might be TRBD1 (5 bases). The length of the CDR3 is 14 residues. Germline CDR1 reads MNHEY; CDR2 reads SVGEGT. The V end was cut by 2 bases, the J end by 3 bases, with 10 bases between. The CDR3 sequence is CASSYQGWDTEAFF. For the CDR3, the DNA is TGTGCCAGCAGTTACCAGGGTTGGGACACTGAAGCTTTCTTT.

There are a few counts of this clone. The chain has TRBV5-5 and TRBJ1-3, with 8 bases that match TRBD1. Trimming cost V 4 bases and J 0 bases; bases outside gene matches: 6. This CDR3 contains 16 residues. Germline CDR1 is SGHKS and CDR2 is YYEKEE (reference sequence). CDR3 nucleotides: TGTGCCAGCAGCAGACAGGGGTTTCACTCTGGAAACACCATATATTTT. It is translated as CASSRQGFHSGNTIYF.

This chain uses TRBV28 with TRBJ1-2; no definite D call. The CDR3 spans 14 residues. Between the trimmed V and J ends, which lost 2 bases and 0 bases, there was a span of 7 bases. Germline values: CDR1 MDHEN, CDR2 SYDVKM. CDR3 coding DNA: TGTGCCAGCAGTTTAGGAGGAGCTAACTATGGCTACACCTTC. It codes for CASSLGGANYGYTF.

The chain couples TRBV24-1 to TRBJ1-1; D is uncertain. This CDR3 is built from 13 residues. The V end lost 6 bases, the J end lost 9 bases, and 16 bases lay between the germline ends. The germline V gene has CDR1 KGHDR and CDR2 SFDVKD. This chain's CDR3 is CATSNGPAGKAFF. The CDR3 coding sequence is TGTGCCACCAGTAACGGACCTGCGGGGAAAGCTTTCTTT.

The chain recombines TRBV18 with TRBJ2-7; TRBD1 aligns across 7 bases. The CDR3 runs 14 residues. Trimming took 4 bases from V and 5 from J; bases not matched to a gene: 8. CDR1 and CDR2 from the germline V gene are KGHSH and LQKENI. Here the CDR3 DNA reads TGTGCCAGCTCACTAGCGCAGGGGGTAAACGAGCAGTACTTC. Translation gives CASSLAQGVNEQYF.

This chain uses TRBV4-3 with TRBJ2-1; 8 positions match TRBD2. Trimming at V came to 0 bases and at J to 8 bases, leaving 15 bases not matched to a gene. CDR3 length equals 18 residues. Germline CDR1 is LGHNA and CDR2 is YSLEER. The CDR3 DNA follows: TGCGCCAGCAGCCAAGAGGGACTAGGGCACCCTTATGGTGATGAGCAGTTCTTC. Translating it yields CASSQEGLGHPYGDEQFF.

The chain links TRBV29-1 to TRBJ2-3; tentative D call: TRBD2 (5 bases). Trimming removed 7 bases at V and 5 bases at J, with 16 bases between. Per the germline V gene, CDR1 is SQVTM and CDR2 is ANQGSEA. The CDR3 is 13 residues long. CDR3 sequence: CSAPTSAGDTQYF. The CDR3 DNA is TGCAGCGCCCCCACGTCGGCGGGAGATACGCAGTATTTT.

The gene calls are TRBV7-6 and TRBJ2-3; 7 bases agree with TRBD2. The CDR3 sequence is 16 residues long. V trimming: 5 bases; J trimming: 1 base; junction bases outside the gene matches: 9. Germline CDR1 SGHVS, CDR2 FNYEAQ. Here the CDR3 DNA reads TGTGCCAGCAGCGGACGGGACTACTGGGGCACAGATACGCAGTATTTT. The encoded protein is CASSGRDYWGTDTQYF.

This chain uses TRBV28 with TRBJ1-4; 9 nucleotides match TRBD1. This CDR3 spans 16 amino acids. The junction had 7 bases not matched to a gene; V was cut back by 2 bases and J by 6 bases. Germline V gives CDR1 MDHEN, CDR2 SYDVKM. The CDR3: CASSLIITGGYEKLFF. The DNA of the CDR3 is TGTGCCAGCAGTTTAATCATCACAGGGGGCTATGAAAAACTGTTTTTT.

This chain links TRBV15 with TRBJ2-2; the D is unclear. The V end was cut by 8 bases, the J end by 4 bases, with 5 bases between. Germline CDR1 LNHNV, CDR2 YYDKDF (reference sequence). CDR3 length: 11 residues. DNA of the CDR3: TGTGCCACCCGTTCCACCGGGGAGCTGTTTTTT. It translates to CATRSTGELFF. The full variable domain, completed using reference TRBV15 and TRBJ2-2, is DAMVIQNPRYQVTQFGKPVTLSCSQTLNHNVMYWYQQKSSQAPKLLFHYYDKDFNNEADTPDNFQSRRPNTSFCFLDIRSPGLGDTAMYLCATRSTGELFFGEGSRLTVL.

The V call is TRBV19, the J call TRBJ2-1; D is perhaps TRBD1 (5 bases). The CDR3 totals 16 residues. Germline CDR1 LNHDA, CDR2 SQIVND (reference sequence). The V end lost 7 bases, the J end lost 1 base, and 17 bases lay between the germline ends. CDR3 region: CASMGRDAESYNEQFF. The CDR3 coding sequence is TGTGCCAGTATGGGCAGGGATGCTGAGTCCTACAATGAGCAGTTCTTC.

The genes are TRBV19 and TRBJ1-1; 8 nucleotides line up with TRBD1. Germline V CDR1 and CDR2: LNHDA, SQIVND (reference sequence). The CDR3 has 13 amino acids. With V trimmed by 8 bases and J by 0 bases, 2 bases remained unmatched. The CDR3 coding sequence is TGTGCCAGTGAGGACAGGGTGAACACTGAAGCTTTCTTT. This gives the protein CASEDRVNTEAFF.

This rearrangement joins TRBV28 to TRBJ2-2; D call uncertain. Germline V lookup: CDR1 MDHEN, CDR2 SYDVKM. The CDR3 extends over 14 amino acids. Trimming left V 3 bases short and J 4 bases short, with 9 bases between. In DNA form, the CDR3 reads TGTGCCAGCAGTTTTCCAGGTGCCACCGGGGAGCTGTTTTTT. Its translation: CASSFPGATGELFF.

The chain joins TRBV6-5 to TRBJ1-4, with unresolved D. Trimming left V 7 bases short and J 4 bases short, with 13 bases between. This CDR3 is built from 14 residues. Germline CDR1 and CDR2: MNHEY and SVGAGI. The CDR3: CASKRGDLNEKLFF. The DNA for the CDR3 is TGTGCCAGCAAACGCGGTGACCTTAATGAAAAACTGTTTTTT.

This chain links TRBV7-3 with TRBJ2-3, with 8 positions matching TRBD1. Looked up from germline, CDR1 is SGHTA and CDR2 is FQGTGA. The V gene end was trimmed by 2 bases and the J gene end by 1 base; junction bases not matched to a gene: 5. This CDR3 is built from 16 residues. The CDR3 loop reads CASSLRGTGGTDTQYF. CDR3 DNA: TGTGCCAGCAGCTTACGGGGGACAGGAGGCACAGATACGCAGTATTTT.

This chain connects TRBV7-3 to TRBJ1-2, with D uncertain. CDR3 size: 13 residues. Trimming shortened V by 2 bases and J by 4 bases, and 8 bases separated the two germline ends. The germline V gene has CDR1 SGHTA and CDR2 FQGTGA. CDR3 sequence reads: CASSLGGPYGYTF. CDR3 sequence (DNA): TGTGCCAGCAGCTTAGGAGGGCCCTATGGCTACACCTTC.

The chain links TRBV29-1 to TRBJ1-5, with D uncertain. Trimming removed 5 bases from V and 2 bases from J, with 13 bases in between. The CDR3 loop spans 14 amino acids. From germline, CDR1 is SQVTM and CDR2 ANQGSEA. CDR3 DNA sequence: TGCAGCGTTCAGGAGGGAAGGGGCAATCAGCCCCAGCATTTT. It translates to CSVQEGRGNQPQHF.

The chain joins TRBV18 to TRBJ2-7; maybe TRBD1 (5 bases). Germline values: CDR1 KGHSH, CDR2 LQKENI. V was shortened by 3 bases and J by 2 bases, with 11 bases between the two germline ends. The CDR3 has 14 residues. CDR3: CASSPRSGPYEQYF. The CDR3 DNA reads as TGTGCCAGCTCACCTAGGTCAGGGCCCTACGAGCAGTACTTC.

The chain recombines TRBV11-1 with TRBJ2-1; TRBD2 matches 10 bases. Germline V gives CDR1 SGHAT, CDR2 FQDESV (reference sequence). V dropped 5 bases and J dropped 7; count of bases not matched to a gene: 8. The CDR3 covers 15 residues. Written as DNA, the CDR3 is TGTGCCAGCAGCCAACTAGCGGGGTTGGTAAATGAGCAGTTCTTC. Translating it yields CASSQLAGLVNEQFF.

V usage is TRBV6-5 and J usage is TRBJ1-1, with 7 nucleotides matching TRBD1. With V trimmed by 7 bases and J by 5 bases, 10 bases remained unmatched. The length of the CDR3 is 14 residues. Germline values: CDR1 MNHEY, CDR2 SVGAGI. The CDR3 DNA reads TGTGCCAGCACCGAAGGGGGCCCGTGGACTGAAGCTTTCTTT. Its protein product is CASTEGGPWTEAFF.

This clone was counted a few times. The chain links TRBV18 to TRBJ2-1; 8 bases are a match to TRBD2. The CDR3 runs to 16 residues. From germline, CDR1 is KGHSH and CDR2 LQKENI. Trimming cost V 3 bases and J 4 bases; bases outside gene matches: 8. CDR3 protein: CASSPASRGDYNEQFF. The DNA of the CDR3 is TGTGCCAGCTCACCCGCCTCGCGGGGGGATTACAATGAGCAGTTCTTC.

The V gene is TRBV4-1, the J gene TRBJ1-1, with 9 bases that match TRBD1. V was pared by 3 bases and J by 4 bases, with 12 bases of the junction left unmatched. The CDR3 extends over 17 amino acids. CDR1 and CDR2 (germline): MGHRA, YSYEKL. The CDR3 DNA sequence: TGCGCCAGCAGCCAGAACGAAATACAGGGGGCGGGCACTGAAGCTTTCTTT. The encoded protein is CASSQNEIQGAGTEAFF.

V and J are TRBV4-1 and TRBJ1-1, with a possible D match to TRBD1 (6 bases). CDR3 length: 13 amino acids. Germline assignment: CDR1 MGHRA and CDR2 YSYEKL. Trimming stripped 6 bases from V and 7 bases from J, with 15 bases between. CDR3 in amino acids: CASSRSGQLEAFF. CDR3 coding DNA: TGCGCCAGCAGTCGAAGTGGACAGCTTGAAGCTTTCTTT.

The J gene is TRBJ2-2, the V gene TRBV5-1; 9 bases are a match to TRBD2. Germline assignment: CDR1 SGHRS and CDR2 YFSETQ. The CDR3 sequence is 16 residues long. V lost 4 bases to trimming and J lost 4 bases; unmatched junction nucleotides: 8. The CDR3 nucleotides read TGCGCCAGCAGCCTGGACGGTAGCGGGAGCACCGGGGAGCTGTTTTTT. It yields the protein CASSLDGSGSTGELFF. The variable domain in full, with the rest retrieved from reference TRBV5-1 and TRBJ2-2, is KAGVTQTPRYLIKTRGQQVTLSCSPISGHRSVSWYQQTPGQGLQFLFEYFSETQRNKGNFPGRFSGRQFSNSRSEMNVSTLELGDSALYLCASSLDGSGSTGELFFGEGSRLTVL.

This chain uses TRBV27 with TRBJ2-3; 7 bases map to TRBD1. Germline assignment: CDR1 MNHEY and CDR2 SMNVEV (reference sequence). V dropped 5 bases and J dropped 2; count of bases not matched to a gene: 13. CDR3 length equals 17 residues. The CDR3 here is CASSPWPGQAFTDTQYF. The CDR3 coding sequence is TGTGCCAGCAGTCCATGGCCCGGACAGGCCTTCACAGATACGCAGTATTTT.